The 15 T cell receptor beta chains reported below all come from one sample, sequenced in a study of regulatory T cells in long-lasting Graves disease. Described time point: persistent/refractory GD, antithyroid drugs over 5 years with positive TRAb. From RNA extracted from PBMCs, the TCR library was made. Arm-PCR with iRepertoire HTBI primers amplified the CDR3 regions for these TCR beta libraries. TCRdb re-called the multiplex PCR reads through MiXCR, storing one row per CDR3 protein. The data show 310,000 or so distinct CDR3 sequences, less than 20% seen once. Material: peripheral blood mononuclear cells (PBMCs), obtained when the disease was refractory, from a patient treated with antithyroid drugs. The receptors originated from a female donor with Graves disease.

This clonotype appeared a few times. An end of the junction does not agree with germline; a read error may underlie this. The J gene is TRBJ2-2, the V gene TRBV2; D may be TRBD2 (5 bases). Per germline, CDR1 SNHLY and CDR2 FYNNEI. CDR3 size: 13 residues. CDR3 protein: CASSRWAAGELFF. DNA for the CDR3: TGTGCCAGCAGTAGGTGGGCCGCCGGGGAGCTGTTCTTT. Full variable domain (remainder filled in from reference TRBV2 and TRBJ2-2): EPEVTQTPSHQVTQMGQEVILRCVPISNHLYFYWYRQILGQKVEFLVSFYNNEISEKSEIFDDQFSVERPDGSNFTLKIRSTKLEDSAMYFCASSRWAAGELFFGEGSRLTVL.

This clonotype was detected only a few times. The V and J genes are TRBV7-3 and TRBJ1-2; 9 bases match TRBD1. In germline, CDR1 is SGHTA, CDR2 FQGTGA. This CDR3 has 16 residues. V shed 1 base, J shed 4 bases, and the junction held 7 bases outside the gene matches. The CDR3, as DNA: TGTGCCAGCAGCTTAAGCTCCGGGACAGGGACCTATGGCTACACCTTC. It is translated as CASSLSSGTGTYGYTF.

The chain carries TRBV7-9 and TRBJ2-4, with TRBD1 identical over 7 bases. The CDR3 totals 16 residues. The V and J ends lost 1 base and 0 bases, in that order; junction bases with no gene match: 3. Germline lookup yields CDR1 SEHNR and CDR2 FQNEAQ (reference sequence). CDR3 nucleotide sequence: TGTGCCAGCAGCTTAGGGCAGGGGGTAGCCAAAAACATTCAGTACTTC. This encodes CASSLGQGVAKNIQYF.

The gene calls are TRBV6-1 and TRBJ1-1; TRBD1 agrees at 9 bases. This CDR3 is built from 12 residues. Germline assignment: CDR1 MNHNS and CDR2 SASEGT. The V segment lost 7 bases and the J segment 4 bases; nucleotides outside the gene matches: 1. The CDR3 here is CASKDRGTEAFF. CDR3 in DNA: TGTGCCAGCAAGGACAGGGGCACTGAAGCTTTCTTT.

The chain employs TRBV18 and TRBJ2-3; no clear D gene. The germline gives CDR1 KGHSH, CDR2 LQKENI. The CDR3 has 14 amino acids. V was cut by 2 bases and J by 0 bases, with 6 bases left in between. CDR3 protein: CASSPTPSTDTQYF. The CDR3 DNA reads TGTGCCAGCTCACCAACTCCAAGCACAGATACGCAGTATTTT.

The chain has TRBV20-1 and TRBJ2-1; 7 nucleotides align to TRBD2. Germline V gives CDR1 DFQATT, CDR2 SNEGSKA (reference sequence). V lost 6 bases, J lost 8 bases, and 10 bases stayed unmatched. The CDR3 is 13 residues long. CDR3 nucleotide sequence: TGCAGTGCCGAGACCGGGACTAAGGATGAGCAGTTCTTC. Translating gives CSAETGTKDEQFF.

This clonotype was seen just once. A read error likely explains this, since a far larger clone differs by one base. The V and J genes are TRBV27 and TRBJ2-7, with TRBD2 identical over 15 bases. CDR3 length: 19 amino acids. Germline trimming cut 8 bases from V and 1 base from J; bases unmatched to any gene: 15. The germline gives CDR1 MNHEY, CDR2 SMNVEV (reference sequence). CDR3 protein: CASGALPGTSGRLSYEQYF. In DNA form, the CDR3 reads TGTGCCAGCGGTGCCTTACCCGGGACTAGCGGGAGGTTGTCCTACGAGCAGTACTTC.

The gene calls are TRBV13 and TRBJ1-4; the match to TRBD1 covers 7 bases. This CDR3 contains 15 residues. With 1 base clipped from V and 12 bases from J, the junction kept 11 bases outside the gene matches. Germline CDR1 is PRHDT and CDR2 is FYEKMQ (reference sequence). This CDR3 is CASSLEGTVPGELFF. The CDR3 DNA follows: TGTGCCAGCAGCTTAGAGGGGACAGTGCCTGGAGAACTGTTTTTT.

This clonotype showed up many times. The genes are TRBV7-2 and TRBJ2-7, with D tentatively TRBD1 (7 bases). The CDR3 totals 18 residues. The V end was cut by 5 bases, the J end by 6 bases, with 29 bases between. Germline CDR1 is SGHTA and CDR2 is FQGNSA. The CDR3, as DNA: TGTGCCAGCAGCGCAAAAGGGGGCGGGGCGTTTTTGGGGGGCGAGCAGTACTTC. It encodes CASSAKGGGAFLGGEQYF.

This clonotype was seen repeatedly, ten times or more. At one end the junction does not follow the germline gene, possibly because of a read error. The chain employs TRBV5-1 and TRBJ1-1, with D tentatively TRBD1 (5 bases). Germline V gene data show CDR1 as SGHRS and CDR2 as YFSETQ. This CDR3 is 13 amino acids long. The CDR3 DNA reads TGTGCCAGCAGCTTAGTGGGGGACACTGAAGCTTTCTTT. Translated, it gives CASSLVGDTEAFF. Combining the CDR3 with reference TRBV5-1 and TRBJ1-1 gives the whole variable domain KAGVTQTPRYLIKTRGQQVTLSCSPISGHRSVSWYQQTPGQGLQFLFEYFSETQRNKGNFPGRFSGRQFSNSRSEMNVSTLELGDSALYLCASSLVGDTEAFFGQGTRLTVV.

This clonotype was recorded many times. V is TRBV11-2 and J is TRBJ1-4, with D unclear. The germline CDR1 and CDR2 sequences are SGHAT and FQNNGV. This CDR3 has 12 amino acids. With 3 bases removed from V and 7 bases from J, the gap between germline ends came to 6 bases. The CDR3 bases are TGTGCCAGCAGCTTTGGGTCTGAAAAACTGTTTTTT. Translating gives CASSFGSEKLFF.

The CDR3 protein is CASSYEGNYGYTF. As DNA, the CDR3 is TGTGCCAGCAGTTACGAAGGGAACTATGGCTACACCTTC. The rearrangement joins TRBV6-2 or TRBV6-3 to TRBJ1-2; unclear D gene. CDR3 length: 13 residues. Trimming took off 2 bases at V and 2 bases at J, with 6 bases between the two ends. Germline V gene data show CDR1 as MNHEY and CDR2 as SVGEGT.

This clonotype was seen at least ten times. V usage is TRBV28 and J usage is TRBJ1-6; a possible D gene is TRBD1 (5 bases). There are 15 residues in the CDR3. Germline-derived CDR1 and CDR2 are MDHEN and SYDVKM. Between the trimmed V and J ends, which lost 3 bases and 5 bases, there was a span of 11 bases. The CDR3 sequence is CASSLGGVHNSPLHF. The CDR3 bases are TGTGCCAGCAGTTTGGGAGGGGTCCATAATTCACCCCTCCACTTT.

This clonotype appeared a few times. The chain employs TRBV20-1 and TRBJ2-2; 13 nucleotides align to TRBD2. CDR1 is DFQATT, CDR2 SNEGSKA, per germline (reference sequence). The junction had 8 bases not matched to a gene; V was cut back by 6 bases and J by 4 bases. This CDR3 has 16 residues. The CDR3, as DNA: TGCAGTGCCCGAATGACTAGCGGGAGGCCCACCGGGGAGCTGTTTTTT. This sequence encodes CSARMTSGRPTGELFF.

This clonotype was picked up many times. The J gene is TRBJ1-4, the V gene TRBV7-6; 9 bases align to TRBD1. Germline values: CDR1 SGHVS, CDR2 FNYEAQ. J gave up 9 bases and V 5 bases, and 7 bases lay outside the gene matches. The CDR3 loop spans 14 amino acids. CDR3 protein: CASSPGTGIQKLFF. The CDR3 DNA sequence: TGTGCCAGCAGCCCTGGGACAGGGATACAAAAACTGTTTTTT.